The entry below gives a single T cell receptor beta chain sequence along with its context. Its specific antigen is unknown. Nothing much larger sits one base from this clone, and base qualities are not available. RNA was extracted using the RNeasy kit, and roughly 0.45 to 1 microgram was reverse transcribed with random hexamers. The immunoSEQ multiplex PCR assay, covering 54 Vbeta and 13 Jbeta segments, was used to amplify TCR beta CDR3 regions. PCR amplification bias was corrected by using a synthetic template baseline for primer optimization and computational correction. The study's processing was this. Reads were assigned to V, D and J genes according to IMGT and analyzed in immunoSEQ Analyzer, with only productive sequences retained. Clonality was calculated as one minus the Shannon entropy normalized by log2 of the number of productive unique sequences. For each patient and control, public and private clones were evaluated within the 100 most prevalent clones. Susac-specific clones were defined as absent from healthy and MS cohorts, 800 to 1,200 published viral clones and other ImmuneACCESS disease sequences. TCRdb trimmed public reads at Q25 via fastp, called clones via MiXCR and kept in-frame beta chains. Here each entry gathers all rows of one CDR3 protein and keeps the most common genes and DNA. What appears here as the V and J calls and clone size reflects TCRdb's work, not the paper's. The sample records approximately 130,000 distinct CDR3 sequences, around 91% of which are singletons. Together, the top ten hold under 0.25% of the sample.

This entry comes from a study of CD8 T cells in Susac syndrome (dated by TCRdb to about 2019). The study in broad terms: Repertoire sequencing was used to test whether CD8+ T cell activation and differentiation in Susac syndrome was antigen driven. The clonality of the CD8+ T cell repertoire was compared across over 10 healthy donors, around 14 Susac syndrome patients and about 15 multiple sclerosis patients. Results the study describes overall, beyond this receptor: The number of individuals in the TCR sequencing and HLA analysis was acknowledged as relatively small.

High-throughput TCR beta sequencing profiled peripheral blood CD8+ and CD4+ T cells from healthy donors, Susac syndrome patients and multiple sclerosis patients. The multiple sclerosis controls were treatment-naive patients who had stable or active relapsing-remitting disease and met the revised McDonald criteria. CD8+ TEMRA cells were enriched by FACS, while bulk CD8+ and CD4+ T cells were purified by magnetic negative isolation. Blood was collected in EDTA tubes and processed within 24 hours, with PBMCs isolated through density gradient centrifugation. PBMCs intended for TCR sequencing were frozen in liquid nitrogen and were later thawed in a 37 degrees C water bath. The sorted or isolated CD4+, CD8+ and CD8+ TEMRA cells reached a purity of at least 90%. The CDR3 holds 12 amino acids from the cysteine to the phenylalanine. Only the CDR3 DNA is retained, 36 bases long and in frame from the first base. Reading the germline V gene gives CDR1 MDHEN and CDR2 SYDVKM. V lost 1 base and J lost 3 bases; the stretch between them is 4 bases long.

The clonotype comes from a human donor with multiple sclerosis. The rearrangement combines TRBV28 with TRBJ2-7, with the D gene too uncertain to name. Sequences were obtained from CD8+ T cells from PBMCs. The CDR3 sequence is CASSLFSYEQYF. The DNA sequence is given as TGTGCCAGCAGTTTATTTAGCTACGAGCAGTACTTC.